A single sample gave rise to the 6 T cell receptor beta chains below, sequenced in a study of blood T cell repertoires in COVID-19. The data were produced by immunoSEQ multiplex PCR, yet TCRdb's version contains in-frame clones alone and is incomplete. The sample lists fewer than 300,000 clones; roughly 85% were seen once. Material for sequencing was peripheral blood. These receptors all come from a woman in her late teens or twenties with acute or convalescent COVID-19.

The chain employs TRBV7-9 and TRBJ1-5; TRBD1 is a possible D gene (5 bases). Looked up from germline, CDR1 is SEHNR and CDR2 is FQNEAQ (reference sequence). The CDR3 is 13 residues long. Trimming stripped 2 bases from V and 7 bases from J, with 9 bases between. This CDR3 is CASSLSPGQPQHF. Here the CDR3 DNA reads TGTGCCAGCAGCTTATCGCCAGGGCAGCCCCAGCATTTT. Drawing the rest from reference TRBV7-9 and TRBJ1-5, the complete variable domain is DTGVSQNPRHKITKRGQNVTFRCDPISEHNRLYWYRQTLGQGPEFLTYFQNEAQLEKSRLLSDRFSAERPKGSFSTLEIQRTEQGDSAMYLCASSLSPGQPQHFGDGTRLSIL.

The CDR3 DNA reads TGTGCCAGCAGCGTGAGTGCGGGCGGCCTCTCTGGAAACACCATATATTTT. Translating gives CASSVSAGGLSGNTIYF. V usage is TRBV9 and J usage is TRBJ1-3; D is ambiguous. Germline CDR1 reads SGDLS; CDR2 reads YYNGEE. The CDR3 sequence is 17 residues long. The V end lost 2 bases, the J end lost 0 bases, and 15 bases lay between the germline ends. Combining the CDR3 with reference TRBV9 and TRBJ1-3 gives the whole variable domain DSGVTQTPKHLITATGQRVTLRCSPRSGDLSVYWYQQSLDQGLQFLIQYYNGEERAKGNILERFSAQQFPDLHSELNLSSLELGDSALYFCASSVSAGGLSGNTIYFGEGSWLTVV.

This clone turned up a few times. The chain uses TRBV18 and TRBJ2-1, with a possible D match to TRBD2 (6 bases). The length of the CDR3 is 13 residues. V lost 2 bases to trimming and J lost 5 bases, with 7 bases between them. The germline gives CDR1 KGHSH, CDR2 LQKENI. CDR3 coding DNA: TGTGCCAGCTCACCATGGACTAACAATGAGCAGTTCTTC. It specifies CASSPWTNNEQFF.

The rearrangement links TRBV18 to TRBJ1-1; TRBD1 aligns across 7 bases. This CDR3 spans 13 amino acids. Trimming took 5 bases from V and 6 from J; bases not matched to a gene: 6. Germline lookup yields CDR1 KGHSH and CDR2 LQKENI. The CDR3 coding sequence is TGTGCCAGCTCAACAGGGGTTGGAGCTGAAGCTTTCTTT. It yields the protein CASSTGVGAEAFF.

J is TRBJ2-1 and V is TRBV10-1; 13 bases fit TRBD2. The CDR3 extends over 16 amino acids. Germline values: CDR1 WNHNN, CDR2 SYGVQD (reference sequence). Unmatched junction bases numbered 2, after V lost 3 bases and J lost 3 bases. The CDR3 is CASSDRTSGSYNEQFF. The DNA for the CDR3 is TGCGCCAGCAGTGACCGGACTAGCGGGAGCTACAATGAGCAGTTCTTC.

This sequence joins TRBV9 and TRBJ2-2, with 12 bases lining up with TRBD2. The CDR3 sequence is 16 residues long. V trimming: 3 bases; J trimming: 6 bases; junction bases outside the gene matches: 6. CDR1 SGDLS and CDR2 YYNGEE come from the germline V gene. CDR3 protein: CASSASGRVSAGELFF. CDR3 nucleotide sequence: TGTGCCAGCAGCGCTAGCGGGAGGGTGAGCGCCGGGGAGCTGTTTTTT.